This T cell receptor (beta chain) was found in a study of blood T cells in healthy people across ages. Study-wide results and caveats: When set beside aged donors, long-lived donors presented more naive CD4+ cells and higher diversity.

Sample-barcoded 5' priming and a J-beta primer mix drove a second PCR of about 7 to 11 cycles. MiXCR, applied by TCRdb to the 5' RACE reads, yields one record per CDR3 protein. The table records roughly 720,000 distinct CDR3 sequences, approximately 53% of them present only once. This CDR3 comprises 15 residues. The germline CDR1 and CDR2 sequences are SGHVS and FNYEAQ. The germline V and J ends were trimmed by 2 bases and 0 bases, with 7 bases remaining between them. Concerning this clonotype itself: Its specificity is unknown.

This sequence was found in a man older than 75 in good health. Sequenced: blood. The chain combines TRBV7-6 with TRBJ1-4; D is undetermined. The CDR3 spells CASSLHRTTNEKLFF. CDR3 in DNA: TGTGCCAGCAGCTTACACAGAACAACTAATGAAAAACTGTTTTTT.